This is a list of T cell receptor beta chains from one sample in a study of cytomegalovirus exposure and HLA in healthy donors. The data were produced by immunoSEQ multiplex PCR, yet TCRdb's version contains in-frame clones alone and is incomplete. The sample lists 200,000 or so clones, 81% occurring once. The sequenced material came from PBMCs. These receptor sequences come from a woman under 30 in good health and CMV-seropositive. CDR3s include the opening cysteine and the closing phenylalanine or tryptophan. The order of the fields is V gene, D gene, clone size, J gene, CDR3 DNA, CDR3 protein. D genes are given only for firm matches. Rows give clone size only sometimes, using once, few, many, or a class for an expanded clone.

TRBV2	NA	NA	TRBJ1-1	TGTGCCAGCAGTGAAAGGTCCCGAGGCACTGAAGCTTTCTTT	CASSERSRGTEAFF
TRBV30	NA	NA	TRBJ2-1	TGTGCCTGGAGCGCCGGGAATGAGCAGTTCTTC	CAWSAGNEQFF
TRBV7-2	NA	NA	TRBJ2-3	TGTGCCAGCAGCTTAAACTCGTTCACAGATACGCAGTATTTT	CASSLNSFTDTQYF
TRBV7-9	NA	NA	TRBJ1-1	TGTGCCAGCAGCCAGTACAGGGACACTGAAGCTTCCTTT	CASSQYRDTEASF
TRBV6-6	TRBD1	NA	TRBJ1-6	TGTGCCAGCAGTTACCCACAGGGGGAAGGTTCACCCCTCCACTTT	CASSYPQGEGSPLHF
TRBV12-5	TRBD1	NA	TRBJ2-2	TGTGCTAGTGGTTCCAGGACAGGGAGCAACACCGGGGAGCTGTTTTTT	CASGSRTGSNTGELFF
TRBV6-1	TRBD1	NA	TRBJ2-1	TGTGCCAGCAGTGAAGGGACAGGGGAGTACAATGAGCAGTTCTTC	CASSEGTGEYNEQFF
TRBV29-1	NA	NA	TRBJ2-6	TGCAGCGCCGAGAGCTCTGGGGCCAACGTCCTGACTTTC	CSAESSGANVLTF
TRBV4-1	NA	NA	TRBJ1-6	TGCGCCAGCAGCCAAGCGGGGAGGGACAATTCACCCCTCCACTTT	CASSQAGRDNSPLHF
TRBV7-8	NA	once	TRBJ2-5	TGTGCCAGCAGCTTAGGAAGACTCTCAGAGACCCAGTACTTC	CASSLGRLSETQYF
TRBV4-3	TRBD2	NA	TRBJ2-1	TGCGCCAGCAGCCAAGAGCGGGGGTCTAGCTCCTACAATGAGCAGTTCTTC	CASSQERGSSSYNEQFF
TRBV6-5	TRBD1	NA	TRBJ1-4	TGTGCCAGCAGACGGGACAGGGCGGCCGAAAAACTGTTTTTT	CASRRDRAAEKLFF
TRBV11-2	TRBD2	NA	TRBJ2-1	TGTGCCAGCAGCTTCTTATTCCGGACTAGCGGGGCGAAGGCCAATGAGCAGTTCTTC	CASSFLFRTSGAKANEQFF
TRBV2	TRBD2	NA	TRBJ2-7	TGTGCCAGCAGTTTCCTTAGCGGGGGGTACTTC	CASSFLSGGYF
TRBV6-1	NA	NA	TRBJ1-6	TGTGCCAGCAGTGAAGTTGGCAATTCACCCCTCCACTTT	CASSEVGNSPLHF
TRBV5-4	TRBD1	once	TRBJ2-7	TGTGCCAGCAGCTTGAGGTATGAGGGGGCAAGGCAGTACTTC	CASSLRYEGARQYF
TRBV30	NA	NA	TRBJ1-2	TGTGCCTGGAGTGTTCAGGGTGGCTACACCTTC	CAWSVQGGYTF
TRBV19	NA	NA	TRBJ2-1	TGTGCCAGTACTGAACTCCAGGGGAGGGCCAATGAGCAGTTCTTC	CASTELQGRANEQFF
TRBV5-1	NA	once	TRBJ1-2	TGCGCCAGCAGCATAGGACAGTCACACTATGGCTACACCTTC	CASSIGQSHYGYTF
TRBV5-1	NA	NA	TRBJ2-5	TGCGCCAGCAGCTTTGCAGGGGGGGAGACCCAGTACTTC	CASSFAGGETQYF
TRBV7-9	TRBD1	few	TRBJ2-7	TGTGCCAGCAGCCTGGGCTCCGGGACAGGGGACTTC	CASSLGSGTGDF
TRBV2	NA	NA	TRBJ1-1	TGTGCCAGCAGTGAGCGGGATAGTAGCACTGAAGCTTTCTTT	CASSERDSSTEAFF
TRBV21-1	NA	NA	TRBJ2-3	TGTGCCAGAGTCCCCCTTGGAGCGGGGGCGCCAGATACGCAGTATTTT	CARVPLGAGAPDTQYF
TRBV2	NA	NA	TRBJ1-6	TGTGCCAGCAGTCCCGGGATCACCCTCCACTTT	CASSPGITLHF
TRBV30	TRBD1	NA	TRBJ2-5	TGTGCCTACTCGCCAGGACAGGGGGGGAATGGGAAGACCCAGTACTTC	CAYSPGQGGNGKTQYF
TRBV28	TRBD2	NA	TRBJ2-3	TGTGCCAGCAGGAACCCCGGCGGGGGGGCTGTAGATACGCAGTATTTT	CASRNPGGGAVDTQYF